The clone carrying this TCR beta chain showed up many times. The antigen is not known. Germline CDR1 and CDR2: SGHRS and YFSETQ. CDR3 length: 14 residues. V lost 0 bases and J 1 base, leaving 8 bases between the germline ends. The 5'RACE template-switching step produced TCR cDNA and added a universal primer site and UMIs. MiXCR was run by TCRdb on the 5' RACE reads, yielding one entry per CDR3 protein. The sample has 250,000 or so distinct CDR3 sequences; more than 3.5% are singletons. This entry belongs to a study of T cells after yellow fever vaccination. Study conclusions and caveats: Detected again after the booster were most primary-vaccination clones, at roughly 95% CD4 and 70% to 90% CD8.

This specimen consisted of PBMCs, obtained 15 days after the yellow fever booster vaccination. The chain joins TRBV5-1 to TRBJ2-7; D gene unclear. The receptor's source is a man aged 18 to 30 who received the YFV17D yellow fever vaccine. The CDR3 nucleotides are TGCGCCAGCAGCTTGGCCCCTGTTTCCTACGAGCAGTACTTC. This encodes CASSLAPVSYEQYF.